These T cell receptor beta chains were read from a single sample in a study of CD8+ T cells in alopecia areata. The assay was immunoSEQ multiplex PCR, and TCRdb's table has in-frame clones only and misses some. The data show approximately 150,000 clones, 67% seen once. The sequenced sample was CD8+ T cells sorted from blood, obtained at week 0. These receptors were obtained from a human donor with alopecia areata. The CDR3 runs from the conserved cysteine through the conserved F or W. D genes are given only for firm matches. Clone sizes are given selectively: once, few, many, or a class where the clone is expanded.

clone size: -; V gene: TRBV5-1; D gene: -; J gene: TRBJ2-7; CDR3 protein: CASSLGASYEQYF; CDR3 DNA: TGCGCCAGCAGCTTGGGTGCATCCTACGAGCAGTACTTC
clone size: -; V gene: TRBV7-9; D gene: -; J gene: TRBJ2-6; CDR3 protein: CASSSGSGANVLTF; CDR3 DNA: TGTGCCAGCAGCTCAGGTTCTGGGGCCAACGTCCTGACTTTC
clone size: -; V gene: TRBV2; D gene: -; J gene: TRBJ1-2; CDR3 protein: CARWGKGVFDGYTF; CDR3 DNA: TGTGCCAGGTGGGGGAAGGGAGTATTTGATGGCTACACCTTC
clone size: few; V gene: TRBV6-1; D gene: -; J gene: TRBJ2-3; CDR3 protein: CASTGSPGADTQYF; CDR3 DNA: TGTGCCAGCACAGGTAGTCCGGGGGCAGATACGCAGTATTTT
clone size: -; V gene: TRBV7-9; D gene: -; J gene: TRBJ1-1; CDR3 protein: CASSHEGRTEAFF; CDR3 DNA: TGTGCCAGCAGCCATGAGGGGCGCACTGAAGCTTTCTTT
clone size: -; V gene: TRBV28; D gene: -; J gene: TRBJ1-4; CDR3 protein: CATMPTPNEKLFF; CDR3 DNA: TGTGCCACTATGCCCACCCCTAATGAAAAACTGTTTTTT
clone size: -; V gene: TRBV10-3; D gene: -; J gene: TRBJ1-5; CDR3 protein: CAISESGQGLNQPQHF; CDR3 DNA: TGTGCCATCAGTGAGTCGGGCCAGGGCCTAAATCAGCCCCAGCATTTT
clone size: -; V gene: TRBV29-1; D gene: -; J gene: TRBJ2-1; CDR3 protein: CSVGEYNEQFF; CDR3 DNA: TGCAGCGTTGGCGAGTACAATGAGCAGTTCTTC
clone size: once; V gene: TRBV2; D gene: -; J gene: TRBJ1-2; CDR3 protein: CASSEVYTF; CDR3 DNA: TGTGCCAGCAGTGAAGTCTACACCTTC
clone size: -; V gene: TRBV6-1; D gene: -; J gene: TRBJ2-3; CDR3 protein: CASTPRAADTQYF; CDR3 DNA: TGTGCCAGCACCCCGAGGGCGGCAGATACGCAGTATTTT
clone size: -; V gene: TRBV2; D gene: TRBD1; J gene: TRBJ2-7; CDR3 protein: CASSVRQGSEQYF; CDR3 DNA: TGTGCCAGCAGTGTGAGACAGGGCTCCGAGCAGTACTTC
clone size: -; V gene: TRBV27; D gene: -; J gene: TRBJ2-7; CDR3 protein: CASSPTWTPREQYF; CDR3 DNA: TGTGCCAGCAGTCCAACCTGGACCCCTAGGGAGCAGTACTTC
clone size: -; V gene: TRBV13; D gene: -; J gene: TRBJ2-1; CDR3 protein: CASSPEGRSSYNEQFF; CDR3 DNA: TGTGCCAGCAGCCCGGAAGGCCGGAGCTCCTACAATGAGCAGTTCTTC
clone size: -; V gene: TRBV4-1; D gene: TRBD1; J gene: TRBJ1-5; CDR3 protein: CASSQTGGSNQPQHF; CDR3 DNA: TGCGCCAGCAGCCAGACAGGGGGAAGCAATCAGCCCCAGCATTTT
clone size: -; V gene: TRBV5-1; D gene: -; J gene: TRBJ1-5; CDR3 protein: CASSLDGVEPQHF; CDR3 DNA: TGTGCCAGCAGCTTAGACGGAGTTGAGCCCCAGCATTTT
clone size: -; V gene: TRBV4-1; D gene: -; J gene: TRBJ1-6; CDR3 protein: CASRPEGSPLHF; CDR3 DNA: TGCGCCAGCAGACCCGAAGGGTCACCCCTCCACTTT
clone size: -; V gene: TRBV30; D gene: -; J gene: TRBJ2-5; CDR3 protein: CANRRVDGIETQYF; CDR3 DNA: TGTGCCAATAGGAGGGTAGATGGGATTGAGACCCAGTACTTC
clone size: -; V gene: TRBV5-1; D gene: -; J gene: TRBJ2-1; CDR3 protein: CASSLAGYYEQFF; CDR3 DNA: TGCGCCAGCAGCTTGGCAGGGTATTATGAGCAGTTCTTC
clone size: few; V gene: TRBV6-1; D gene: -; J gene: TRBJ2-1; CDR3 protein: CASSDLTYNEQFF; CDR3 DNA: TGTGCCAGCAGTGACCTGACCTACAATGAGCAGTTCTTC
clone size: -; V gene: TRBV19; D gene: TRBD2; J gene: TRBJ2-7; CDR3 protein: CASSIGLAGSNEQYF; CDR3 DNA: TGTGCCAGTAGTATCGGGCTAGCGGGCTCCAACGAGCAGTACTTC
clone size: -; V gene: TRBV30; D gene: -; J gene: TRBJ1-1; CDR3 protein: CAWTGDRTLNTEAFF; CDR3 DNA: TGTGCCTGGACGGGGGACCGTACCCTGAACACTGAAGCTTTCTTT
clone size: -; V gene: TRBV19; D gene: TRBD2; J gene: TRBJ2-7; CDR3 protein: CASSIEASGGYEQYF; CDR3 DNA: TGTGCCAGTAGTATAGAAGCTAGCGGGGGCTACGAGCAGTACTTC
clone size: -; V gene: TRBV15; D gene: TRBD1; J gene: TRBJ1-1; CDR3 protein: CATSTDRGRTEAFF; CDR3 DNA: TGTGCCACCAGCACGGACAGGGGTCGGACTGAAGCTTTCTTT
clone size: once; V gene: TRBV5-1; D gene: -; J gene: TRBJ1-4; CDR3 protein: CASSLQGWINEKLFF; CDR3 DNA: TGCGCCAGCAGCCTCCAGGGCTGGATTAATGAAAAACTGTTTTTT
clone size: few; V gene: TRBV29-1; D gene: -; J gene: TRBJ1-2; CDR3 protein: CSVEEGRGTRRDNYGYTF; CDR3 DNA: TGCAGCGTTGAAGAGGGCAGGGGAACCCGGCGGGATAACTATGGCTACACCTTC
clone size: -; V gene: TRBV15; D gene: -; J gene: TRBJ1-1; CDR3 protein: CATSRVDQNTEAFF; CDR3 DNA: TGTGCCACCAGCAGAGTGGACCAGAACACTGAAGCTTTCTTT